This entry lists 32 T cell receptor beta chains sequenced from one sample in a study of persistence of HIV-infected CD4 T cells. Cells were stimulated nonspecifically with anti-CD3/anti-CD28 magnetic beads. Responding CD4+ T cells were sorted by upregulation of both CD40 ligand and CD69. The libraries were made with immunoSEQ version 4 in survey mode. Clones were read by immunoSEQ multiplex PCR, and TCRdb kept only the in-frame ones, dropping some. The top ten clones hold 1.8% of a sample with over 35,000 clones, approximately 89% of them seen once. The antigens these receptors bind are not known. Source: CD4+ T cells sorted from PBMCs after roughly 18-hour stimulation, taken from a patient who received antiretroviral therapy. These receptors all come from an adult man with HIV who was CMV-seropositive.

V and J are TRBV27 and TRBJ1-5, with D possibly being TRBD1 (6 bases). Germline loops: CDR1 MNHEY, CDR2 SMNVEV (reference sequence). The CDR3 loop spans 12 amino acids. Trimming pared 8 bases from V and 7 bases from J, leaving 12 bases between. For the CDR3, the DNA is TGTGCCAGCCCAGGGGAATGGCAGCCCCAGCATTTT. Protein sequence: CASPGEWQPQHF.

The chain couples TRBV7-3 to TRBJ2-2, with 12 bases aligning to TRBD2. V was clipped by 6 bases and J by 7 bases; unmatched bases: 6. Germline V gene lookup returns CDR1 SGHTA and CDR2 FQGTGA. The CDR3 runs to 15 residues. This CDR3 reads CASRLAGGSNGELFF. CDR3 bases: TGTGCCAGCAGACTAGCGGGGGGCTCTAACGGGGAGCTGTTTTTT.

This clone was seen only a few times. CDR3 sequence (DNA): TGTGCCAGCAGCCCACCAAACGGCTACAATGAGCAGTTCTTC. Amino acids: CASSPPNGYNEQFF. The V and J genes are TRBV7-2 and TRBJ2-1, with D hard to call. The CDR3 is 14 amino acids. V gave up 5 bases and J gave up 3 bases, with 11 bases separating them. The germline CDR1 and CDR2 sequences are SGHTA and FQGNSA.

The CDR3: CASSHRDRELDTIYF. The CDR3 DNA sequence: TGTGCCAGCAGCCACCGGGACAGGGAACTAGACACCATATATTTT. The chain uses TRBV3-1 (or the pseudogene TRBV3-2) and TRBJ1-3; 9 nucleotides match TRBD1. CDR1 and CDR2 from the germline V gene are LGHDT and YNNKEL (reference sequence). The V segment lost 3 bases and the J segment 8 bases; nucleotides outside the gene matches: 8. This CDR3 spans 15 amino acids.

The chain links TRBV15 to TRBJ1-2; no definite D call. The CDR3 is 13 amino acids. Germline V gene sequence: CDR1 LNHNV, CDR2 YYDKDF (reference sequence). Trimming removed 0 bases from V and 7 bases from J, with 9 bases in between. This chain's CDR3 is CATSRERFSGYTF. The CDR3 DNA is TGTGCCACCAGCAGAGAGCGATTTTCTGGCTACACCTTC.

This sequence joins TRBV6-5 and TRBJ1-1, with 11 nucleotides matching TRBD1. From germline, CDR1 is MNHEY and CDR2 SVGAGI. The junction had 8 bases not matched to a gene; V was cut back by 10 bases and J by 4 bases. The CDR3 is 14 residues long. CDR3 in amino acids: CATQAGTGGTEAFF. The CDR3 DNA follows: TGTGCCACCCAAGCCGGGACAGGGGGCACTGAAGCTTTCTTT.

The CDR3 DNA reads as TGCGCCAGTCAGGCAACTCTCACTTCCTACGAGCAGTACTTC. Translating gives CASQATLTSYEQYF. This chain joins TRBV10-1 and TRBJ2-7; unclear D gene. The germline V gene has CDR1 WNHNN and CDR2 SYGVQD (reference sequence). The ends were cut back, 9 bases at V and 1 base at J, with 16 bases in the middle. The CDR3 loop spans 14 amino acids.

The chain recombines TRBV7-9 with TRBJ2-2; possibly TRBD1 or TRBD2 for D (5 bases each). The CDR3 contains 15 residues. Germline CDR1 is SEHNR and CDR2 is FQNEAQ (reference sequence). The V end lost 4 bases, the J end lost 1 base, and 10 bases lay between the germline ends. The CDR3 sequence is CASSSRDQNTGELFF. DNA for the CDR3: TGTGCCAGCAGCTCCCGGGACCAGAACACCGGGGAGCTGTTTTTT.

In this sample, this clone turned up once. The chain is built from TRBV7-9 and TRBJ2-4; TRBD1 aligns across 7 bases. This CDR3 has 14 amino acids. The V gene's germline CDR1 is SEHNR and CDR2 FQNEAQ (reference sequence). V shed 3 bases and J 8 bases; nucleotides not matched to a gene: 7. The CDR3 nucleotides are TGTGCCAGCAGCTTGGGTACAGGGGTTGACATTCAGTACTTC. Amino acid sequence: CASSLGTGVDIQYF.

This sequence joins TRBV2 and TRBJ1-2; D remains unclear. The CDR3 sequence is 13 residues long. Deletions cut 6 bases from V and 7 bases from J, with 15 bases between. Germline V gives CDR1 SNHLY, CDR2 FYNNEI. The DNA of the CDR3 is TGTGCCAGCAGGCCCGGAACACCGGGTGGCTACACCTTC. Its protein is CASRPGTPGGYTF.

The chain joins TRBV6-5 to TRBJ1-2, with a possible D match to TRBD1 (5 bases). Germline V CDR1 and CDR2: MNHEY, SVGAGI. Trimming pared 0 bases from V and 8 bases from J, leaving 13 bases between. The CDR3 contains 14 residues. The CDR3: CASSYSVQGIGYTF. For the CDR3, the DNA is TGTGCCAGCAGTTACTCGGTCCAGGGAATCGGCTACACCTTC.

The chain links TRBV5-1 to TRBJ2-2; 8 nucleotides line up with TRBD2. With 5 bases clipped from V and 7 bases from J, the junction kept 7 bases outside the gene matches. This CDR3 is 14 amino acids long. Germline loops: CDR1 SGHRS, CDR2 YFSETQ. CDR3 coding DNA: TGCGCCAGCAGACTAGCGGTTGTAGGCGGGGAGCTGTTTTTT. Its protein product is CASRLAVVGGELFF.

V and J are TRBV10-2 and TRBJ2-3, with 9 bases matching TRBD1. Germline loops: CDR1 WSHSY, CDR2 SAAADI. The CDR3 contains 17 residues. V lost 11 bases and J lost 3; bases outside the gene matches: 18. CDR3 in DNA: TGCGCCGTTGGCCGGACAGGGGATTTTTCGTTTACAGATACGCAGTATTTT. Its protein is CAVGRTGDFSFTDTQYF.

The chain employs TRBV28 and TRBJ2-5; 9 bases align to TRBD2. Germline V gene data show CDR1 as MDHEN and CDR2 as SYDVKM. Germline trimming cut 1 base from V and 5 bases from J; bases unmatched to any gene: 8. The CDR3 totals 16 residues. CDR3 DNA: TGTGCCAGCAGTTTATCCGGTAGCGGGGGCGATGAGACCCAGTACTTC. Protein product: CASSLSGSGGDETQYF.

The V gene is TRBV11-2, the J gene TRBJ2-7; D gene ambiguous. V was trimmed by 0 bases and J by 2 bases, leaving 11 bases between them. Germline V gene sequence: CDR1 SGHAT, CDR2 FQNNGV. The CDR3 spans 15 residues. CDR3 sequence: CASSLDQGLPYEQYF. For the CDR3, the DNA is TGTGCCAGCAGCTTAGATCAAGGGCTACCCTACGAGCAGTACTTC.

The genes are TRBV2 and TRBJ1-5; TRBD1 is a possible D gene (6 bases). Germline V gene sequence: CDR1 SNHLY, CDR2 FYNNEI. The CDR3 extends over 14 amino acids. Trimming left V 7 bases short and J 7 bases short, with 17 bases between. In DNA form, the CDR3 reads TGTGCCAGCAATCCGGGGGCAAGAGGACAGCCCCAGCATTTT. It codes for CASNPGARGQPQHF.

V is TRBV28 and J is TRBJ2-1, with 13 positions matching TRBD2. V lost 6 bases, J lost 4 bases, and 6 bases stayed unmatched. The CDR3 length is 16 residues. Germline V CDR1 and CDR2: MDHEN, SYDVKM. The CDR3 sequence is CASSRRTSGGYNEQFF. The CDR3 DNA is TGTGCCAGCAGCCGAAGGACTAGCGGGGGTTACAATGAGCAGTTCTTC.

The chain combines TRBV6-1 with TRBJ2-7; 7 nucleotides align to TRBD2. CDR3 length: 18 residues. With 4 bases clipped from V and 12 bases from J, the junction kept 27 bases outside the gene matches. Germline-derived CDR1 and CDR2 are MNHNS and SASEGT. The CDR3 sequence: CASSGGPGGEKSLYSRYF. The DNA of the CDR3 is TGTGCCAGCAGTGGGGGCCCTGGGGGGGAGAAAAGTCTGTATAGCCGGTACTTC.

The chain recombines TRBV5-8 with TRBJ1-5, with D possibly being TRBD1 (6 bases). Germline V gene data show CDR1 as SGHTS and CDR2 as YDEGEE. The CDR3 loop spans 14 amino acids. The V end lost 1 base, the J end lost 5 bases, and 10 bases lay between the germline ends. DNA for the CDR3: TGTGCCAGCAGCTTGCGGACAGTTCATCAGCCCCAGCATTTT. Residues: CASSLRTVHQPQHF.

The chain joins TRBV28 to TRBJ2-7; 9 nucleotides align to TRBD1. With 3 bases clipped from V and 3 bases from J, the junction kept 3 bases outside the gene matches. This CDR3 is 14 amino acids long. Germline CDR1 MDHEN, CDR2 SYDVKM. This CDR3 reads CASSLVTGGYEQYF. As DNA, the CDR3 is TGTGCCAGCAGTTTGGTGACAGGGGGCTACGAGCAGTACTTC.

The chain is built from TRBV3-1 (or the pseudogene TRBV3-2) and TRBJ2-7, with a tentative D call TRBD2 (6 bases). The germline V and J ends were trimmed by 1 base and 1 base, with 14 bases remaining between them. The length of the CDR3 is 16 residues. The germline CDR1 and CDR2 sequences are LGHDT and YNNKEL (reference sequence). The CDR3 sequence is CASSQGGRGISYEQYF. As DNA, the CDR3 is TGTGCCAGCAGCCAAGGGGGACGGGGGATTTCCTACGAGCAGTACTTC.

CDR3 coding DNA: TGTGCCAGTAGAATGGGCTACAATGAGCAGTTCTTC. This sequence encodes CASRMGYNEQFF. This rearrangement joins TRBV19 to TRBJ2-1; D is uncertain. Between the trimmed V and J ends, which lost 6 bases and 3 bases, there was a span of 6 bases. Germline values: CDR1 LNHDA, CDR2 SQIVND (reference sequence). The CDR3 spans 12 residues.

The chain links TRBV19 to TRBJ1-1; perhaps TRBD1 as D (5 bases). The CDR3 spans 14 residues. V lost 3 bases, J lost 1 base, and 9 bases lay in between. The germline V gene encodes CDR1 LNHDA and CDR2 SQIVND (reference sequence). CDR3 protein: CASSITGGNTEAFF. Here the CDR3 DNA reads TGTGCCAGTAGTATCACAGGTGGGAACACTGAAGCTTTCTTT.

The chain has TRBV5-1 and TRBJ1-2, with TRBD1 matching over 8 bases. In germline, CDR1 is SGHRS, CDR2 YFSETQ. The CDR3 length is 15 residues. Unmatched junction bases numbered 2, after V lost 0 bases and J lost 1 base. The CDR3 nucleotides read TGCGCCAGCAGCTTGGGCGGACAGGGTAACTATGGCTACACCTTC. Protein sequence: CASSLGGQGNYGYTF.

The chain is built from TRBV6-5 and TRBJ2-7; TRBD1 aligns across 8 bases. CDR1 is MNHEY and CDR2 is SVGAGI in the germline V gene. The CDR3 covers 15 residues. J was trimmed by 4 bases and V by 5 bases; bases with no gene match: 10. The CDR3 DNA is TGTGCCAGCAGTAGGGGAGGACAGGGTTGGTACGAGCAGTACTTC. It translates to CASSRGGQGWYEQYF.

The chain is built from TRBV5-6 and TRBJ2-7; possibly TRBD2 for D (6 bases). Germline CDR1 and CDR2: SGHDT and YYEEEE. The CDR3 is 15 amino acids. V lost 4 bases and J 0 bases, leaving 14 bases between the germline ends. As DNA, the CDR3 is TGTGCCAGCAGCGGGGGACTTTTAAGCTCCTACGAGCAGTACTTC. Protein product: CASSGGLLSSYEQYF.

V gene TRBV2 combines with J gene TRBJ2-7, with TRBD2 identical over 8 bases. Germline CDR1 and CDR2: SNHLY and FYNNEI. The CDR3 is 15 residues long. The ends lost 0 bases at V and 6 bases at J; junction bases unmatched: 7. The CDR3 region has the DNA TGTGCCAGCAGTGAAGCGCCGCGGGGGGCTAGCGAGCAGTACTTC. It codes for CASSEAPRGASEQYF.

The sample holds one count of this clone. The CDR3, as DNA: TGTGCCAGCAGCTTGGAACCCGGACAGGGGTTCGAGCAGTACTTC. It translates to CASSLEPGQGFEQYF. The V gene is TRBV7-3, the J gene TRBJ2-7; the match to TRBD1 covers 9 bases. Germline V gene sequence: CDR1 SGHTA, CDR2 FQGTGA. This CDR3 region has 15 residues. Losses at the gene ends were 3 bases for V and 6 bases for J; bases not matched to a gene: 9.

The V gene is TRBV4-1, the J gene TRBJ2-7, with D possibly called TRBD1 or TRBD2 (5 bases each). The CDR3 covers 18 residues. Germline assignment: CDR1 MGHRA and CDR2 YSYEKL. With 1 base removed from V and 2 bases from J, the gap between germline ends came to 21 bases. The CDR3 DNA reads as TGCGCCAGCAGCCAAGCGGCAACTTCCGGGGCCCCGGCCTACGAGCAGTACTTC. It codes for CASSQAATSGAPAYEQYF.

This clone was detected only once. The chain uses TRBV19 and TRBJ2-3; D unclear. CDR1 is LNHDA and CDR2 is SQIVND in the germline V gene (reference sequence). V dropped 4 bases and J dropped 0 bases, with 8 bases sitting between them. The CDR3 loop spans 14 amino acids. CDR3 loop: CASSTLGSTDTQYF. CDR3 in DNA: TGTGCCAGTAGTACCCTCGGAAGCACAGATACGCAGTATTTT. Using reference TRBV19 and TRBJ2-3 for the parts outside the CDR3, the full variable domain is DGGITQSPKYLFRKEGQNVTLSCEQNLNHDAMYWYRQDPGQGLRLIYYSQIVNDFQKGDIAEGYSVSREKKESFPLTVTSAQKNPTAFYLCASSTLGSTDTQYFGPGTRLTVL.

This sequence joins TRBV5-6 and TRBJ2-7, with 8 bases aligning to TRBD1. Trimming cost V 2 bases and J 2 bases; bases outside gene matches: 6. The CDR3 is 15 residues long. Germline CDR1 is SGHDT and CDR2 is YYEEEE. For the CDR3, the DNA is TGTGCCAGCAGCTTTGGCGGACAGGGCCCCTACGAGCAGTACTTC. Translating it yields CASSFGGQGPYEQYF. The whole variable domain, remainder taken from reference TRBV5-6 and TRBJ2-7, is DAGVTQSPTHLIKTRGQQVTLRCSPKSGHDTVSWYQQALGQGPQFIFQYYEEEERQRGNFPDRFSGHQFPNYSSELNVNALLLGDSALYLCASSFGGQGPYEQYFGPGTRLTVT.

V and J are TRBV24-1 and TRBJ2-3, with 15 positions matching TRBD2. There are 17 residues in the CDR3. J gave up 6 bases and V 5 bases, and 8 bases lay outside the gene matches. Germline CDR1 reads KGHDR; CDR2 reads SFDVKD. The CDR3 loop is CATSGPGLAGGGDTQYF. The CDR3 DNA is TGTGCCACCAGTGGGCCGGGACTAGCGGGGGGAGGGGATACGCAGTATTTT.